This T cell receptor beta chain was documented in a study of tumor-infiltrating lymphocytes in primary liver carcinoma. The study co-extracted DNA and RNA from around 18-30 mg of unsorted bulk tissue. As concerns this clonotype: Germline and junction disagree at one end, which may indicate a read error.

The CDR3 runs to 14 residues. Germline V gene data show CDR1 as MNHNS and CDR2 as SASEGT. Constant-region priming of around 530 ng total RNA yielded TCR beta cDNA. Three nested multiplex PCR rounds, a slightly modified ARM-PCR method, built the TCR beta libraries. Use of TRBV1-TRBV30 forward primers with a C-beta reverse primer characterized the first two PCR rounds, which lasted 10 cycles each. One entry per CDR3 protein results from TCRdb running MiXCR on the multiplex PCR reads. The sample has some 51,000 distinct CDR3 sequences; over 65% are singletons. This clonotype was sampled from a man aged 40-55 years with primary liver carcinoma and hepatitis B virus infection. The rearrangement uses TRBV6-1 and TRBJ2-2; D may be TRBD1 or TRBD2 (5 bases each). The sample taken for sequencing was liver tumor tissue from sampling region 3. Specified subset: tumor region T3, left-lateral pole. As DNA, the CDR3 is TGTGCCAGCAAGGCAGGGAGCGACACCGGGGAGCCGTTTTTT. Protein sequence: CASKAGSDTGEPFF.